Listed here are 5 T cell receptor beta chains from one sample, sequenced in a study of T cell responses to AZD1222 COVID-19 vaccine listed by TCRdb under 2021. Taken with the paper, the label for time point translates to: baseline before first vaccination. Preparation of the library involved the immunoSEQ multiplex PCR assay. In its TCRdb copy, this immuneACCESS table keeps in-frame sequences only and misses some clones. Where compared with another copy, unresolved V genes explain less than half of these, and the others have no known cause. The sample table contains roughly 91,000 clones; only one count was recorded for around nine tenths of them. The ten largest make up about 2% of the sample. Sequenced here: peripheral blood, sampled on day 0 of AZD1222 vaccination. Receptors were obtained from an adult in good health.

The J gene is TRBJ2-2, the V gene TRBV7-8; no definite D call. Between the trimmed V and J ends, which lost 5 bases and 4 bases, there was a span of 14 bases. The V gene's germline CDR1 is SGHVS and CDR2 FQNEAQ. The length of the CDR3 is 15 residues. The CDR3 DNA follows: TGTGCCAGCAGCCTGACTGTTCGGGTCACCGGGGAGCTGTTTTTT. It codes for CASSLTVRVTGELFF.

This clone was counted a few times. V is TRBV19 and J is TRBJ1-1; D perhaps matches TRBD1 (5 bases). V shed 6 bases and J shed 1 base, with 12 bases lying between them. CDR1 and CDR2 from the germline V gene are LNHDA and SQIVND (reference sequence). CDR3 size: 14 residues. The CDR3 reads CASSFQQGNTEAFF. The DNA for the CDR3 is TGTGCCAGTAGCTTCCAGCAGGGGAACACTGAAGCTTTCTTT.

The genes are TRBV19 and TRBJ1-2; D is perhaps TRBD1 (6 bases). This CDR3 comprises 17 residues. CDR1 is LNHDA, CDR2 SQIVND, per germline (reference sequence). Trimming pared 7 bases from V and 1 base from J, leaving 22 bases between. The CDR3 here is CASTLEATGGVNYGYTF. In DNA form, the CDR3 reads TGTGCCAGTACTCTAGAGGCAACGGGGGGCGTTAACTATGGCTACACCTTC.

The chain employs TRBV10-3 and TRBJ2-3, with 9 bases matching TRBD1. CDR1 ENHRY and CDR2 SYGVKD come from the germline V gene. Trimming removed 4 bases from V and 5 bases from J; junction bases left unmatched: 10. The CDR3 runs 16 residues. In DNA form, the CDR3 reads TGTGCCATCAGTGGGGCCGGGACAGGGTTAGTAGATACGCAGTATTTT. Protein: CAISGAGTGLVDTQYF.

The chain uses TRBV27 and TRBJ2-7; 8 positions match TRBD2. J was trimmed by 0 bases and V by 7 bases; bases with no gene match: 14. Germline V lookup: CDR1 MNHEY, CDR2 SMNVEV (reference sequence). The CDR3 runs 17 residues. The CDR3 nucleotides read TGTGCCAGCAACCGCACCCCCCGGCGGGAGGCCTCCTACGAGCAGTACTTC. This gives the protein CASNRTPRREASYEQYF.